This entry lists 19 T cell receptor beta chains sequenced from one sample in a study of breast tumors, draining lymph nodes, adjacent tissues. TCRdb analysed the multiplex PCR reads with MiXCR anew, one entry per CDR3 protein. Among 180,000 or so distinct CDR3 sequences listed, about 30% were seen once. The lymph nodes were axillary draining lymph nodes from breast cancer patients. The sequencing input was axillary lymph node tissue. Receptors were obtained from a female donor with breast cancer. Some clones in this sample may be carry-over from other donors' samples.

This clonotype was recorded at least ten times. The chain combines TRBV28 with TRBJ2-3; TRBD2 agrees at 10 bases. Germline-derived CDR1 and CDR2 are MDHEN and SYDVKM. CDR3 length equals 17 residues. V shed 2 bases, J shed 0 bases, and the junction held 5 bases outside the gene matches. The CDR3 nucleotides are TGTGCCAGCAGTTTAGTTAGCGGGAGGCAGAGCACAGATACGCAGTATTTT. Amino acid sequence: CASSLVSGRQSTDTQYF.

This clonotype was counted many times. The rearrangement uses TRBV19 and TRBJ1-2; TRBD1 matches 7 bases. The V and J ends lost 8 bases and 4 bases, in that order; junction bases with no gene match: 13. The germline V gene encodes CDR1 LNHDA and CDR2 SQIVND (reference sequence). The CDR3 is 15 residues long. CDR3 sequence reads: CASHHRQGSRYGYTF. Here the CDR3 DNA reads TGTGCCAGTCACCACCGACAGGGAAGTCGCTATGGCTACACCTTC. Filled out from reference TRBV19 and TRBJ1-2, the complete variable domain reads DGGITQSPKYLFRKEGQNVTLSCEQNLNHDAMYWYRQDPGQGLRLIYYSQIVNDFQKGDIAEGYSVSREKKESFPLTVTSAQKNPTAFYLCASHHRQGSRYGYTFGSGTRLTVV.

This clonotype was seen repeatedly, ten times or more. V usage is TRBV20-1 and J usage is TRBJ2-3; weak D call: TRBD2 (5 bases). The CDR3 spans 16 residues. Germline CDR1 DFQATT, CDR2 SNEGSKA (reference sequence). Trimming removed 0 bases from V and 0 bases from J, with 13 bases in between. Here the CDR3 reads CSARDPIARSTDTQYF. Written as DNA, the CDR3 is TGCAGTGCTAGAGATCCTATAGCGAGAAGCACAGATACGCAGTATTTT.

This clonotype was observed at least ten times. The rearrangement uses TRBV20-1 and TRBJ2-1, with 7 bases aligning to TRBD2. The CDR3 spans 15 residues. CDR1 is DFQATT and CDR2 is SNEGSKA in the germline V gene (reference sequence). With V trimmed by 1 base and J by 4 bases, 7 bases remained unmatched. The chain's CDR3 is CSARVLASGYNEQFF. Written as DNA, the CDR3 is TGCAGTGCTAGAGTGTTGGCTAGCGGATACAATGAGCAGTTCTTC.

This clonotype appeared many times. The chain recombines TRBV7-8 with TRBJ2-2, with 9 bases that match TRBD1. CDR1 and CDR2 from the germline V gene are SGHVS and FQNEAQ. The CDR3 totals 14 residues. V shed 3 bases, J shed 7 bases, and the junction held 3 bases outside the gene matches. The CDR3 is CASSFWTGVGELFF. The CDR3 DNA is TGTGCCAGCAGCTTTTGGACAGGGGTCGGGGAGCTGTTTTTT.

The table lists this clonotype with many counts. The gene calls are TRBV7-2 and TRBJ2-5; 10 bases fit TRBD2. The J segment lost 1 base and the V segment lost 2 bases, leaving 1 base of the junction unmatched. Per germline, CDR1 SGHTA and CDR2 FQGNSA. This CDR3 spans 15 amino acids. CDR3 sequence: CASSLRTSGQETQYF. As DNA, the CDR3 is TGTGCCAGCAGCTTACGGACTAGCGGCCAAGAGACCCAGTACTTC.

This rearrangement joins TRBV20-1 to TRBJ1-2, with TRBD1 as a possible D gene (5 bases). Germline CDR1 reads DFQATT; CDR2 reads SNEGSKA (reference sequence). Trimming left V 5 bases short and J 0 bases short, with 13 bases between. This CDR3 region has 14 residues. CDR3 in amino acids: CSASGTAANYGYTF. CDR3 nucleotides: TGCAGTGCTTCCGGGACGGCAGCTAACTATGGCTACACCTTC.

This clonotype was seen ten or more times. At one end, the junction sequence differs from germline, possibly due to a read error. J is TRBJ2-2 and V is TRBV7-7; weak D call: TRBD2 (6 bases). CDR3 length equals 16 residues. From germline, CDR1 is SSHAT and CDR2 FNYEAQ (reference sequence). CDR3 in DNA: TGTGCTAGCAACTTAGTTAGCAGGGAGGACACCGGGGAGCTGTTTTTT. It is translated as CASNLVSREDTGELFF.

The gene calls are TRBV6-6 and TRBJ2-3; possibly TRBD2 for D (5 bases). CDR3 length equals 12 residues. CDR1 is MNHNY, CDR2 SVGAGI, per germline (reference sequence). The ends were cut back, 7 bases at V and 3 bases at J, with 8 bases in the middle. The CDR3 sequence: CASTSGTDTQYF. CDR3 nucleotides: TGTGCCAGCACTTCGGGAACAGATACGCAGTATTTT.

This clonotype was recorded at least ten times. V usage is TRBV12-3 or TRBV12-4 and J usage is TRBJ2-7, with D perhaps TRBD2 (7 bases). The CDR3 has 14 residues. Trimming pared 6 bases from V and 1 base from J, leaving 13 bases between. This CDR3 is CASSLRGASYEQYF. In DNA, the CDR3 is TGTGCCAGCAGCCTCCGGGGGGCTTCCTACGAGCAGTACTTC.

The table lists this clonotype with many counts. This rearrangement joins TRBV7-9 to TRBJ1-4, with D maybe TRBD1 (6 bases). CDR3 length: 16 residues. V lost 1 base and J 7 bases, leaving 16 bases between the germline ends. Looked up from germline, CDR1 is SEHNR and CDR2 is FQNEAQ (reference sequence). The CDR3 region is CASSLGPAGAGEKLFF. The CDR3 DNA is TGTGCCAGCAGCTTAGGGCCGGCAGGGGCGGGTGAAAAACTGTTTTTT.

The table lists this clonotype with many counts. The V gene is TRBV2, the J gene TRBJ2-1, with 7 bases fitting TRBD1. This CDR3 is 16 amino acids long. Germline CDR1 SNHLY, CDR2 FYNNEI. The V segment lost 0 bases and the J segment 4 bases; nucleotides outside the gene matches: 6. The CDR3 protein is CASSEAGTEQYNEQFF. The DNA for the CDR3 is TGTGCCAGCAGTGAAGCGGGGACAGAGCAATACAATGAGCAGTTCTTC.

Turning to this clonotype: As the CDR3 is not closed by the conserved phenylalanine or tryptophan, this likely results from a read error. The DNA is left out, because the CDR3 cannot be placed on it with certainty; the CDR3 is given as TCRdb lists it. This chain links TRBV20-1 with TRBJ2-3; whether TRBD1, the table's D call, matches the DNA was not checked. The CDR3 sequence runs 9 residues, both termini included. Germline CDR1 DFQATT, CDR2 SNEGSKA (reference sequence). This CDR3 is CSASRAQGL.

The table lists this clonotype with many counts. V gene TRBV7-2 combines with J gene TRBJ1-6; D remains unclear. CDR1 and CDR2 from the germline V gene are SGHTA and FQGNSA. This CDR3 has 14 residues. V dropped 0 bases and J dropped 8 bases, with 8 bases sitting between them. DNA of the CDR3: TGTGCCAGCAGCTTAGCGTCTAGAGATTCACCCCTCCACTTT. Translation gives CASSLASRDSPLHF.

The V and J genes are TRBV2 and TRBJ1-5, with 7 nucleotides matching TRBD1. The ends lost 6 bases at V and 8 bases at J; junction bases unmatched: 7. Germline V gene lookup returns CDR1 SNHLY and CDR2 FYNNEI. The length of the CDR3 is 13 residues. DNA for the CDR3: TGTGCCAGCAGCGGACAGGCCAGGGAGCCCCAGCATTTT. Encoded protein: CASSGQAREPQHF. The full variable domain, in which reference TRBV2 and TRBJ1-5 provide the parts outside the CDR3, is EPEVTQTPSHQVTQMGQEVILRCVPISNHLYFYWYRQILGQKVEFLVSFYNNEISEKSEIFDDQFSVERPDGSNFTLKIRSTKLEDSAMYFCASSGQAREPQHFGDGTRLSIL.

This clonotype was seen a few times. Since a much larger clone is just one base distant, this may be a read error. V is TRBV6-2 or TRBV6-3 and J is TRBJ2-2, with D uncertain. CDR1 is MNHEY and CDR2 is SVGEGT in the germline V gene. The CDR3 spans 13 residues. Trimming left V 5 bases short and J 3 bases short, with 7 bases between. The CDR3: CASSHTDTGELFF. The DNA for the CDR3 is TGTGCCAGCAGTCACACGGACACCGGGGAGCTGTTTTTT.

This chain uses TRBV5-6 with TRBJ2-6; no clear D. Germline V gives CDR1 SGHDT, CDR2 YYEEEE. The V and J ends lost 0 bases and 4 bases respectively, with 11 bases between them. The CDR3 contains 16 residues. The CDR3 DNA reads TGTGCCAGCAGCTTGGAGTCCCGGGCAGGGGCCAACGTCCTGACTTTC. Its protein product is CASSLESRAGANVLTF.

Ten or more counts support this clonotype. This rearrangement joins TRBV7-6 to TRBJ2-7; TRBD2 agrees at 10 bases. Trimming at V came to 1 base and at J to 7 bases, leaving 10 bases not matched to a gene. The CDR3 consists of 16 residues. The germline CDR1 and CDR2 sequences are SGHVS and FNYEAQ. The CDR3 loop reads CASSLGWLAGVDEQYF. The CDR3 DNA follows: TGTGCCAGCAGCTTAGGCTGGCTAGCGGGAGTGGATGAGCAGTACTTC.

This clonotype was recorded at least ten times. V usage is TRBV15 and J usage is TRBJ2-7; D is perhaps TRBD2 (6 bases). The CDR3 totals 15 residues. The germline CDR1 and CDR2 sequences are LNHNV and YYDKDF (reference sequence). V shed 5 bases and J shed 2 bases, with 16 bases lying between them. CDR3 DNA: TGTGCCACCAGCCGCCTGGCGGGAACTACCTACGAGCAGTACTTC. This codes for CATSRLAGTTYEQYF.